A single sample is the source of the 5 T cell receptor beta chains below, sequenced in a study of blood T cell repertoires in COVID-19. This table comes from immunoSEQ multiplex PCR, and its TCRdb copy is limited to in-frame clones, with some not included. The table shows around 240,000 clones, with roughly 86% occurring only once. Sequencing used PBMCs or T cells enriched from blood (not recorded which). The source is a woman in her forties or fifties who had recovered from COVID-19.

The chain carries TRBV5-1 and TRBJ2-5; 11 bases match TRBD1. J was trimmed by 5 bases and V by 0 bases; bases with no gene match: 9. The CDR3 is made up of 17 amino acids. Germline V CDR1 and CDR2: SGHRS, YFSETQ. The CDR3 loop is CASSLARRTGGGETQYF. The CDR3 DNA reads TGCGCCAGCAGCTTGGCCCGTCGGACAGGGGGCGGGGAGACCCAGTACTTC.

The V gene is TRBV5-4, the J gene TRBJ1-5; 7 positions agree with TRBD1. The CDR3 is 13 amino acids. Germline V gene sequence: CDR1 SGHNT, CDR2 YYREEE (reference sequence). Trimming cost V 4 bases and J 6 bases; bases outside gene matches: 4. The CDR3 DNA is TGTGCCAGCAGCCCCAGGGGGTTTCAGCCCCAGCATTTT. As protein: CASSPRGFQPQHF.

The CDR3 sequence is CASSLPREQFF. CDR3 in DNA: TGTGCCAGCAGCTTGCCACGGGAGCAGTTCTTC. The gene calls are TRBV7-9 and TRBJ2-1; D ambiguous. Trimming stripped 3 bases from V and 10 bases from J, with 7 bases between. This CDR3 contains 11 residues. Germline CDR1 SEHNR, CDR2 FQNEAQ (reference sequence).

This clone was seen only once. The V call is TRBV21-1, the J call TRBJ1-4. TRBV21-1 is a known pseudogene. CDR3 length: 17 residues. CDR3 protein: CASSKGEFRATNEKLFF. As DNA, the CDR3 is TGTGCCAGCAGCAAAGGGGAGTTTAGGGCAACTAATGAAAAACTGTTTTTT.

The chain links TRBV7-3 to TRBJ1-6; a possible D gene is TRBD1 (5 bases). Germline CDR1 and CDR2: SGHTA and FQGTGA. There are 17 residues in the CDR3. Trimming stripped 4 bases from V and 6 bases from J, with 19 bases between. The CDR3 here is CASSSQGPGLANSPLHF. CDR3 sequence (DNA): TGTGCCAGCAGCTCTCAGGGTCCGGGACTTGCTAATTCACCCCTCCACTTT.